The 23 T cell receptor beta chains in this list originate from one sample, sequenced in a study of T cells after yellow fever vaccination. TCRdb reprocessed the 5' RACE reads via MiXCR and lists one record per CDR3 protein. The sample yields approximately 450,000 distinct CDR3 sequences, approximately 19% seen once. The sample in question was PBMCs, obtained before the yellow fever booster vaccination. The receptors here all came from a man younger than 35 who received the YFV17D yellow fever vaccine.

The rearrangement uses TRBV29-1 and TRBJ2-1; maybe TRBD1 (5 bases). Germline V gene sequence: CDR1 SQVTM, CDR2 ANQGSEA. CDR3 length equals 14 residues. Trimming pared 2 bases from V and 8 bases from J, leaving 16 bases between. CDR3 nucleotide sequence: TGCAGCGTTGAAAAGTTGGGCAGGGTGTATGAGCAGTTCTTC. Translating it yields CSVEKLGRVYEQFF.

The rearrangement joins TRBV4-1 to TRBJ2-2, with 13 bases that match TRBD2. V was pared by 4 bases and J by 2 bases, with 4 bases of the junction left unmatched. Looked up from germline, CDR1 is MGHRA and CDR2 is YSYEKL. The CDR3 sequence is 17 residues long. CDR3 sequence reads: CASSPGTSGDNTGELFF. DNA of the CDR3: TGCGCCAGCAGCCCCGGGACTAGCGGGGATAACACCGGGGAGCTGTTTTTT.

This clonotype turned up a few times. The V and J genes are TRBV5-1 and TRBJ2-3, with a tentative D call TRBD1 (5 bases). This CDR3 region has 14 residues. Trimming left V 3 bases short and J 3 bases short, with 11 bases between. Germline CDR1 SGHRS, CDR2 YFSETQ. The CDR3 loop is CASSYQDSTDTQYF. The CDR3 DNA reads as TGCGCCAGCAGCTACCAAGACAGTACAGATACGCAGTATTTT.

This clonotype was seen more than once but under ten times. The V gene is TRBV9, the J gene TRBJ1-5; the D is unclear. The ends were cut back, 4 bases at V and 1 base at J, with 9 bases in the middle. CDR1 and CDR2 from the germline V gene are SGDLS and YYNGEE. The CDR3 has 14 amino acids. CDR3 bases: TGTGCCAGCAGCCCAATCGACAGCAATCAGCCCCAGCATTTT. It specifies CASSPIDSNQPQHF.

CDR3 region: CASSTGTLTDTQYF. For the CDR3, the DNA is TGCGCCAGCAGCACCGGGACTTTAACAGATACGCAGTATTTT. This chain links TRBV5-1 with TRBJ2-3, with D perhaps matching TRBD2 (6 bases). The V end lost 4 bases, the J end lost 3 bases, and 12 bases lay between the germline ends. There are 14 residues in the CDR3. The germline V gene has CDR1 SGHRS and CDR2 YFSETQ.

The chain couples TRBV25-1 to TRBJ1-2; 7 positions match TRBD1. Germline values: CDR1 MGHDK, CDR2 SYGVNS. The CDR3 is 17 residues long. The V gene end was trimmed by 4 bases and the J gene end by 1 base; junction bases not matched to a gene: 12. Here the CDR3 DNA reads TGTGCCAGCAGTGGAGGGACAGCTCAAACATTTAACTATGGCTACACCTTC. This codes for CASSGGTAQTFNYGYTF.

This clonotype turned up a few times. J is TRBJ2-3 and V is TRBV10-3, with 13 positions matching TRBD2. The CDR3 length is 15 residues. In germline, CDR1 is ENHRY, CDR2 SYGVKD. The V segment lost 8 bases and the J segment 3 bases; nucleotides outside the gene matches: 5. The CDR3 spells CAIALAGGPTDTQYF. CDR3 DNA sequence: TGTGCCATCGCACTAGCGGGGGGGCCTACAGATACGCAGTATTTT.

In this sample, this clonotype turned up a few times. V gene TRBV6-6 combines with J gene TRBJ2-3; 10 nucleotides line up with TRBD2. Germline-derived CDR1 and CDR2 are MNHNY and SVGAGI (reference sequence). The CDR3 is 18 residues long. The trim removed 0 bases at V and 2 bases at J, leaving 8 bases unmatched. The CDR3: CASSYSLAGVSTTDTQYF. CDR3 coding DNA: TGTGCCAGCAGTTACTCGCTAGCGGGGGTTAGTACCACAGATACGCAGTATTTT.

This clonotype was seen just once. The J gene is TRBJ2-2, the V gene TRBV9; TRBD2 matches 7 bases. Germline assignment: CDR1 SGDLS and CDR2 YYNGEE. V lost 1 base, J lost 2 bases, and 5 bases stayed unmatched. The CDR3 contains 16 residues. The CDR3, as DNA: TGTGCCAGCAGCGTAACGGCGGGGGTCAACACCGGGGAGCTGTTTTTT. Translated: CASSVTAGVNTGELFF.

This clonotype was detected only a few times. The rearrangement links TRBV4-3 to TRBJ2-7; unclear D gene. Trimming removed 0 bases at V and 6 bases at J, with 12 bases between. Germline CDR1 LGHNA, CDR2 YSLEER. This CDR3 has 14 residues. CDR3 DNA: TGCGCCAGCAGCCAAGACCGGGCCCCTCTCGAGCAGTACTTC. This codes for CASSQDRAPLEQYF.

The chain employs TRBV3-1 and TRBJ1-6; D is possibly TRBD1 (6 bases). V lost 3 bases and J lost 7, with 7 bases in between. The CDR3 runs to 13 residues. CDR1 LGHDT and CDR2 YNNKEL come from the germline V gene (reference sequence). The CDR3 DNA sequence: TGTGCCAGCAGCCAGGGGACAAATTCACCCCTCCACTTT. The encoded protein is CASSQGTNSPLHF.

This clonotype has just a few counts. The V and J genes are TRBV6-5 and TRBJ1-1, with a possible D match to TRBD1 (5 bases). Germline CDR1 MNHEY, CDR2 SVGAGI. V was shortened by 2 bases and J by 0 bases, with 13 bases between the two germline ends. The CDR3 runs 16 residues. This CDR3 reads CASSYLSEGLNTEAFF. CDR3 coding DNA: TGTGCCAGCAGTTACCTTTCCGAGGGGTTGAACACTGAAGCTTTCTTT.

The chain couples TRBV6-1 to TRBJ1-1; no definite D call. V lost 4 bases to trimming and J lost 2 bases, with 11 bases between them. CDR3 length equals 14 residues. The V gene's germline CDR1 is MNHNS and CDR2 SASEGT. CDR3 DNA: TGTGCCAGCAGTGCAACGGGCAGTAACACTGAAGCTTTCTTT. Translating gives CASSATGSNTEAFF.

This clonotype was counted between two and nine times. CDR3 coding DNA: TGTGCCAGCAGCTCCTTAGCGGGAGCAACCTACGAGCAGTACTTC. It encodes CASSSLAGATYEQYF. The chain uses TRBV7-8 and TRBJ2-7, with 9 positions matching TRBD2. The CDR3 is 15 residues long. Germline V gene sequence: CDR1 SGHVS, CDR2 FQNEAQ. The V and J ends lost 4 bases and 2 bases, in that order; junction bases with no gene match: 6.

The sample holds a few counts of this clonotype. The chain combines TRBV5-1 with TRBJ2-1; D is unclear. Germline V lookup: CDR1 SGHRS, CDR2 YFSETQ. The V gene lost 4 bases and the J gene lost 7 bases, with 15 bases spanning the gap. This CDR3 is built from 14 residues. The CDR3 loop is CASSRKGQPNEQFF. CDR3 nucleotide sequence: TGCGCCAGCAGCCGAAAGGGCCAACCTAATGAGCAGTTCTTC.

The chain couples TRBV6-1 to TRBJ2-3; D gene unclear. Per the germline V gene, CDR1 is MNHNS and CDR2 is SASEGT. Trimming cost V 8 bases and J 3 bases, with 9 bases left between them. The CDR3 consists of 12 residues. CDR3 loop: CASVGYTDTQYF. The CDR3 DNA sequence: TGTGCCAGCGTGGGGTATACAGATACGCAGTATTTT.

The V gene is TRBV20-1, the J gene TRBJ1-1; D unclear. This CDR3 region has 11 residues. Germline lookup yields CDR1 DFQATT and CDR2 SNEGSKA (reference sequence). CDR3 nucleotides: TGCAGCCCCTCCTTGAACACTGAAGCTTTCTTT. Its translation is CSPSLNTEAFF.

This clonotype was counted between two and nine times. The genes are TRBV4-3 and TRBJ2-1; possibly TRBD2 for D (6 bases). CDR3 size: 16 residues. Germline-derived CDR1 and CDR2 are LGHNA and YSLEER. V was cut by 0 bases and J by 0 bases, with 9 bases left in between. The CDR3 DNA reads TGCGCCAGCAGCCAAGATGGAGGGAGCTCCTACAATGAGCAGTTCTTC. Its translation: CASSQDGGSSYNEQFF.

This clonotype turned up a few times. The chain has TRBV7-7 and TRBJ2-2; D is uncertain. V dropped 1 base and J dropped 6 bases, with 6 bases sitting between them. This CDR3 is 13 amino acids long. Germline V gives CDR1 SSHAT, CDR2 FNYEAQ (reference sequence). The CDR3 region has the DNA TGTGCCAGCAGCTTAGATACGGCCGGGGAGCTGTTTTTT. Amino acids: CASSLDTAGELFF.

V and J are TRBV7-2 and TRBJ2-3; no reliable D call. V was clipped by 7 bases and J by 6 bases, with 14 bases between them. Germline CDR1 is SGHTA and CDR2 is FQGNSA. The CDR3 totals 13 residues. CDR3 residues: CASNRIVGDTQYF. The CDR3 coding sequence is TGTGCCAGCAACCGAATAGTGGGCGATACGCAGTATTTT.

The rearrangement links TRBV29-1 to TRBJ1-1; D gene ambiguous. The germline V and J ends were trimmed by 0 bases and 1 base, with 3 bases remaining between them. CDR3 length: 12 residues. Per germline, CDR1 SQVTM and CDR2 ANQGSEA. The chain's CDR3 is CSVEDWNTEAFF. As DNA, the CDR3 is TGCAGCGTTGAAGATTGGAACACTGAAGCTTTCTTT.

The chain is built from TRBV5-1 and TRBJ2-2; D may be TRBD1 or TRBD2 (6 bases each). The germline V and J ends were trimmed by 5 bases and 4 bases, with 15 bases remaining between them. The CDR3 is 15 amino acids. Germline V CDR1 and CDR2: SGHRS, YFSETQ. The DNA of the CDR3 is TGCGCCAGCAGTGAACGGGGGCCCTTCACCGGGGAGCTGTTTTTT. Encoded protein: CASSERGPFTGELFF.

V is TRBV18 and J is TRBJ2-5; TRBD1 is a possible D gene (6 bases). Germline V gives CDR1 KGHSH, CDR2 LQKENI. This CDR3 comprises 15 residues. Trimming took 6 bases from V and 5 from J, leaving 19 bases between them. The CDR3 DNA follows: TGTGCCAGCTCTCGCCATCAGGGGTTCGAGGAGACCCAGTACTTC. Encoded protein: CASSRHQGFEETQYF.